Each of the 13 T cell receptor beta chains below was sequenced from the same sample in a study of blood T cell repertoires in COVID-19. Produced via immunoSEQ multiplex PCR; TCRdb's table is partial and in-frame only. Of 200,000 or so clones in the sample, 70% to 90% were seen once. The sample comprised peripheral blood. Receptor source: a man aged 60 to 69 with COVID-19, enrolled during active disease.

The chain joins TRBV11-2 to TRBJ1-3; weak D call: TRBD1 (5 bases). Germline loops: CDR1 SGHAT, CDR2 FQNNGV. The V and J ends lost 3 bases and 0 bases respectively, with 6 bases between them. This CDR3 spans 14 amino acids. CDR3 protein: CASSLDISGNTIYF. As DNA, the CDR3 is TGTGCCAGCAGCTTGGACATCTCTGGAAACACCATATATTTT.

This clone was counted a single time. CDR3 nucleotide sequence: TGTGCCAGCAGCCCACAGGGGGCTTCTGGAGATACGCAGTATTTT. It translates to CASSPQGASGDTQYF. This rearrangement joins TRBV3-1 (or the pseudogene TRBV3-2) to TRBJ2-3; TRBD1 matches 9 bases. CDR1 LGHDT and CDR2 YNNKEL come from the germline V gene (reference sequence). After removal of 4 bases from V and 5 bases from J, the junction contained 7 bases not matched to a gene. The CDR3 spans 15 residues.

The chain combines TRBV19 with TRBJ1-2; a possible D gene is TRBD1 (6 bases). Germline-derived CDR1 and CDR2 are LNHDA and SQIVND (reference sequence). V lost 0 bases, J lost 4 bases, and 18 bases lay in between. The CDR3 consists of 17 residues. Written as DNA, the CDR3 is TGTGCCAGTAGTATAGATCTATCGCAGGGGCACAGCTATGGCTACACCTTC. Protein: CASSIDLSQGHSYGYTF. The whole variable domain, remainder taken from reference TRBV19 and TRBJ1-2, is DGGITQSPKYLFRKEGQNVTLSCEQNLNHDAMYWYRQDPGQGLRLIYYSQIVNDFQKGDIAEGYSVSREKKESFPLTVTSAQKNPTAFYLCASSIDLSQGHSYGYTFGSGTRLTVV.

The rearrangement joins TRBV19 to TRBJ1-5; D ambiguous. CDR1 and CDR2 (germline): LNHDA, SQIVND (reference sequence). CDR3 length equals 14 residues. V gave up 10 bases and J gave up 3 bases, with 16 bases separating them. The CDR3 loop is CATGFREINQPQHF. For the CDR3, the DNA is TGTGCCACCGGTTTCCGGGAGATCAATCAGCCCCAGCATTTT.

The V and J genes are TRBV7-2 and TRBJ2-7, with TRBD2 as a possible D gene (6 bases). CDR3 length: 14 residues. Trimming cost V 5 bases and J 3 bases, with 14 bases left between them. The germline V gene has CDR1 SGHTA and CDR2 FQGNSA. CDR3 sequence: CASSPGLTLYEQYF. The CDR3 region has the DNA TGTGCCAGCAGCCCTGGACTAACCCTCTACGAGCAGTACTTC. Based on the CDR3 plus reference TRBV7-2 and TRBJ2-7, the full variable domain is GAGVSQSPSNKVTEKGKDVELRCDPISGHTALYWYRQSLGQGLEFLIYFQGNSAPDKSGLPSDRFSAERTGGSVSTLTIQRTQQEDSAVYLCASSPGLTLYEQYFGPGTRLTVT.

This rearrangement joins TRBV5-4 to TRBJ1-5; D gene uncertain. Per the germline V gene, CDR1 is SGHNT and CDR2 is YYREEE (reference sequence). The CDR3 extends over 13 amino acids. V was shortened by 4 bases and J by 4 bases, with 9 bases between the two germline ends. The CDR3 region has the DNA TGTGCCAGCAGCGCCGACATAAATCAGCCCCAGCATTTT. It is translated as CASSADINQPQHF.

V and J are TRBV12-3 or TRBV12-4 and TRBJ2-5; TRBD2 matches at 7 bases. V lost 5 bases and J lost 7; bases outside the gene matches: 7. There are 13 residues in the CDR3. In nucleotides, the CDR3 is TGTGCCAGCAGTCCCCGGGACTATGGGACCCAGTACTTC. Protein: CASSPRDYGTQYF.

The CDR3 sequence is CASSPPEYNEQFF. The DNA of the CDR3 is TGTGCCAGCAGCCCCCCCGAGTACAATGAGCAGTTCTTC. The gene calls are TRBV5-4 and TRBJ2-1; D not certain. This CDR3 contains 13 residues. V was shortened by 4 bases and J by 4 bases, with 9 bases between the two germline ends. Germline V CDR1 and CDR2: SGHNT, YYREEE (reference sequence).

The rearrangement links TRBV4-2 to TRBJ1-2; TRBD1 aligns across 12 bases. The CDR3 consists of 17 residues. Trimming took 0 bases from V and 3 from J; bases not matched to a gene: 5. CDR1 is LGHNA and CDR2 is YNFKEQ in the germline V gene. The CDR3 here is CASSQDGGTGGYYGYTF. CDR3 nucleotides: TGTGCCAGCAGCCAAGATGGGGGGACAGGGGGCTACTATGGCTACACCTTC.

This clone has only one observation. The rearrangement uses TRBV6-5 and TRBJ1-1; TRBD1 agrees at 8 bases. With V trimmed by 6 bases and J by 4 bases, 7 bases remained unmatched. The CDR3 loop spans 14 amino acids. CDR1 and CDR2 from the germline V gene are MNHEY and SVGAGI. The CDR3 DNA reads TGTGCCAGCAGGTCTTCAGGGGGCGGCACTGAAGCTTTCTTT. The encoded protein is CASRSSGGGTEAFF.

The V call is TRBV12-5, the J call TRBJ1-5; TRBD1 might be the D (5 bases). The CDR3 has 14 residues. Looked up from germline, CDR1 is LGHNT and CDR2 is FRNRAP. The V gene lost 2 bases and the J gene lost 9 bases, with 14 bases spanning the gap. For the CDR3, the DNA is TGTGCTAGTGGTTTGTCACGGGGGGTATCGCCCCAGCATTTT. It encodes CASGLSRGVSPQHF.

Comments on this clone: Compared with germline, one end of the junction differs, possibly owing to a read error. The V and J genes are TRBV12-3 or TRBV12-4 and TRBJ2-1; TRBD2 matches 11 bases. The CDR3 has 13 amino acids. CDR3 DNA sequence: TGTGCCAGCAGTGATGTAGCGGGAGGGCCGTCTCTCTTC. Protein: CASSDVAGGPSLF.

There are a few counts of this clone. The chain is built from TRBV28 and TRBJ2-7; tentative D call: TRBD1 (5 bases). CDR1 and CDR2 from the germline V gene are MDHEN and SYDVKM. The CDR3 totals 17 residues. Deletions cut 3 bases from V and 1 base from J, with 19 bases between. CDR3 sequence reads: CASSFGVRTYESYEQYF. CDR3 DNA: TGTGCCAGCAGTTTTGGGGTTAGGACATATGAATCCTACGAGCAGTACTTC.